Below, one T cell receptor beta chain is given with its context. Antigen unknown. All the people who gave samples were healthy bone marrow donors. This record belongs to a study of cytomegalovirus exposure and HLA in healthy donors. Whole-study results and caveats: The study put under 200 TCR beta chains on its list as cytomegalovirus-associated.

The CDR3 runs to 14 residues. The trim removed 6 bases at V and 10 bases at J, leaving 11 bases unmatched. In germline, CDR1 is SGHTA, CDR2 FQGNSA. PCR amplification relied on 60 Vbeta primers (plus 13 Jbeta primers). Using immunoSEQ multiplex PCR, the repertoire was profiled, and TCRdb retains in-frame clones only, with some absent. The table shows 120,000 to 150,000 clones, with roughly 65% occurring only once. The chain uses TRBV7-2 and TRBJ1-4, with TRBD1 identical over 7 bases. The clonotype was recovered from a woman in her thirties in good health and CMV-seronegative. The material sequenced was PBMCs. In DNA, the CDR3 is TGTGCCAGCAGGCCGACAGGGTCGGAGGGAAAACTGTTTTTT. Protein product: CASRPTGSEGKLFF.